This T cell receptor (beta chain) was profiled in a study of blood T cell repertoires in COVID-19. For the study at large: Acute-phase and convalescent COVID-19 samples originated in the United States, Italy and Spain. T cells, B-cell-depleted T cells, or PBMCs supplied cDNA or gDNA.

Germline CDR1 reads LNHDA; CDR2 reads SQIVND (reference sequence). This CDR3 has 14 amino acids. V lost 3 bases to trimming and J lost 0 bases, with 5 bases between them. Seattle cases were enrolled at active infection and followed longitudinally. In the source study's methods: Reference gene primer amplification in the assay estimated nucleated cell counts. Assay used: immunoSEQ multiplex PCR; TCRdb lists only in-frame clones, some missing. V and J calls and clone size are given by that table; D and trimming were obtained from the DNA. Among under 200,000 clones listed, around 84% were seen once. The chain joins TRBV19 to TRBJ1-4; D not resolved. The clonotype was recovered from a woman in her sixties or seventies with COVID-19, enrolled during active disease. Specimen: peripheral blood. CDR3 sequence: CASSMAATNEKLFF. Written as DNA, the CDR3 is TGTGCCAGTAGTATGGCTGCAACTAATGAAAAACTGTTTTTT.